The 16 T cell receptor beta chains below come from one sample, sequenced in a study of blood T cell repertoires in COVID-19. The assay was immunoSEQ multiplex PCR, and TCRdb's table has in-frame clones only and misses some. Here the sample spans 150,000 or so clones, 80% to 90% being singletons. The sample consisted of peripheral blood. These receptors all stem from a woman in her 70s with acute or convalescent COVID-19.

This chain joins TRBV4-1 and TRBJ2-1, with TRBD2 matching 15 bases. With V trimmed by 1 base and J by 8 bases, 3 bases remained unmatched. The CDR3 contains 16 residues. CDR1 and CDR2 (germline): MGHRA, YSYEKL. Here the CDR3 reads CASSQGTSGGAYEQFF. In DNA, the CDR3 is TGCGCCAGCAGCCAAGGGACTAGCGGGGGGGCCTATGAGCAGTTCTTC.

This chain uses TRBV19 with TRBJ2-1; 13 bases are shared with TRBD2. The CDR3 length is 18 residues. Germline-derived CDR1 and CDR2 are LNHDA and SQIVND (reference sequence). The V gene end was trimmed by 0 bases and the J gene end by 7 bases; junction bases not matched to a gene: 9. CDR3 sequence (DNA): TGTGCCAGTAGTATAGATATCCCGACTAGCGGGGGGCGGAATGAGCAGTTCTTC. Residues: CASSIDIPTSGGRNEQFF.

This clone was picked up one time. The V call is TRBV5-6, the J call TRBJ1-1; weak D call: TRBD1 (5 bases). Germline lookup yields CDR1 SGHDT and CDR2 YYEEEE. The CDR3 has 12 residues. Trimming left V 7 bases short and J 3 bases short, with 10 bases between. CDR3 nucleotide sequence: TGTGCCAGCTTCACAGGAGACACTGAAGCTTTCTTT. This encodes CASFTGDTEAFF.

V is TRBV29-1 and J is TRBJ1-3, with 9 bases lining up with TRBD1. Looked up from germline, CDR1 is SQVTM and CDR2 is ANQGSEA. The V segment lost 7 bases and the J segment 7 bases; nucleotides outside the gene matches: 14. The length of the CDR3 is 15 residues. The CDR3 DNA reads as TGCAGCGCTAGTGGCGCGGGACAGGGAGTGAACACCATATATTTT. Protein sequence: CSASGAGQGVNTIYF.

This clone was observed a few times. The genes are TRBV4-3 and TRBJ1-1, with 7 bases lining up with TRBD1. The CDR3 is 13 residues long. V was pared by 2 bases and J by 7 bases, with 4 bases of the junction left unmatched. Germline V CDR1 and CDR2: LGHNA, YSLEER. The CDR3 loop reads CASSQTDRLEAFF. CDR3 in DNA: TGCGCCAGCAGCCAAACGGACAGGCTTGAAGCTTTCTTT.

The chain recombines TRBV7-2 with TRBJ1-1; TRBD1 might be the D (6 bases). Between the trimmed V and J ends, which lost 1 base and 0 bases, there was a span of 9 bases. CDR3 length: 15 residues. Germline loops: CDR1 SGHTA, CDR2 FQGNSA. The CDR3 DNA sequence: TGTGCCAGCAGCTTAGTAACAGGGTTGAACACTGAAGCTTTCTTT. It codes for CASSLVTGLNTEAFF.

V usage is TRBV5-6 and J usage is TRBJ1-6; TRBD1 might be the D (5 bases). The CDR3 covers 14 residues. CDR1 is SGHDT, CDR2 YYEEEE, per germline. Trimming stripped 5 bases from V and 7 bases from J, with 13 bases between. The DNA of the CDR3 is TGTGCCAGCAGTTCCGGGACTCACAATTCACCCCTCCACTTT. Translated, it gives CASSSGTHNSPLHF.

DNA of the CDR3: TGTGCCAGCAGCGCGGGGCTGTCTGGAAACACCATATATTTT. Protein product: CASSAGLSGNTIYF. The V call is TRBV5-6, the J call TRBJ1-3, with TRBD1 as a possible D gene (5 bases). CDR1 is SGHDT and CDR2 is YYEEEE in the germline V gene. The CDR3 contains 14 residues. V lost 4 bases to trimming and J lost 1 base, with 9 bases between them.

The J gene is TRBJ2-7, the V gene TRBV28; D is unresolved. V was shortened by 6 bases and J by 3 bases, with 6 bases between the two germline ends. Germline V gene data show CDR1 as MDHEN and CDR2 as SYDVKM. CDR3 length: 11 residues. CDR3 region: CASSQNYEQYF. CDR3 bases: TGTGCCAGCAGCCAAAACTACGAGCAGTACTTC.

CDR3 coding DNA: TGTGCCAGCAGACCCGGACTAGCGGGACTCTACGAGCAGTACTTC. Its translation: CASRPGLAGLYEQYF. The V call is TRBV5-6, the J call TRBJ2-7; 12 bases match TRBD2. The CDR3 contains 15 residues. Trimming at V came to 5 bases and at J to 3 bases, leaving 6 bases not matched to a gene. CDR1 SGHDT and CDR2 YYEEEE come from the germline V gene.

This rearrangement joins TRBV10-1 to TRBJ1-5, with a tentative D call TRBD1 (6 bases). In germline, CDR1 is WNHNN, CDR2 SYGVQD (reference sequence). V dropped 7 bases and J dropped 7 bases, with 17 bases sitting between them. The CDR3 consists of 14 residues. The CDR3 DNA reads TGCGCCAGCACAGGGGTGCCGGCGCCCCAGCCCCAGCATTTT. This translates into CASTGVPAPQPQHF.

The rearrangement uses TRBV7-8 and TRBJ1-2, with D perhaps TRBD1 (5 bases). Per the germline V gene, CDR1 is SGHVS and CDR2 is FQNEAQ. The CDR3 spans 15 residues. V was shortened by 3 bases and J by 8 bases, with 19 bases between the two germline ends. The CDR3 region has the DNA TGTGCCAGCAGCTTTCCCAGCATAGGGCAGGGAGGCTACACCTTC. Protein: CASSFPSIGQGGYTF.

V gene TRBV7-8 combines with J gene TRBJ1-2; 7 bases line up with TRBD1. The CDR3 loop spans 18 amino acids. J lost 4 bases, V lost 2 bases, and 16 bases had no gene match. CDR1 is SGHVS, CDR2 FQNEAQ, per germline. The CDR3 region is CASSLRDRSSVKVYGYTF. DNA of the CDR3: TGTGCCAGCAGCTTAAGGGACAGAAGTTCTGTAAAGGTCTATGGCTACACCTTC.

The chain joins TRBV7-9 to TRBJ1-6; TRBD1 matches at 9 bases. CDR1 is SEHNR, CDR2 FQNEAQ, per germline (reference sequence). This CDR3 contains 17 residues. V shed 5 bases, J shed 9 bases, and the junction held 14 bases outside the gene matches. DNA for the CDR3: TGTGCCAGCAGCACCCCGGACAGGGGTGGCCCTTTTTCACCCCTCCACTTT. Translated, it gives CASSTPDRGGPFSPLHF.

In its sample, this clone was seen a few times. The J gene is TRBJ1-2, the V gene TRBV7-9, with 7 positions matching TRBD1. The CDR3 length is 14 residues. CDR1 and CDR2 (germline): SEHNR, FQNEAQ (reference sequence). V lost 8 bases, J lost 1 base, and 7 bases stayed unmatched. The CDR3: CASLKGAHNYGYTF. The CDR3 DNA follows: TGTGCCAGCCTGAAGGGGGCCCATAACTATGGCTACACCTTC.

This sequence joins TRBV6-5 and TRBJ1-5; D is ambiguous. V shed 0 bases and J shed 4 bases, with 4 bases lying between them. The CDR3 runs 13 residues. Germline CDR1 MNHEY, CDR2 SVGAGI. CDR3 sequence (DNA): TGTGCCAGCAGTTACTCCGCGAATCAGCCCCAGCATTTT. Translating gives CASSYSANQPQHF.